Included here is one T cell receptor (beta chain) sequence, with context. Donors were grouped by their self-reported clinical history. Recovery among Cohort 3 donors was established by two negative PCRs, clearance, or symptom resolution. Per the original methods: Quantification of nucleated cells was approximated via reference gene primer amplification. Using immunoSEQ multiplex PCR, the repertoire was profiled, and TCRdb retains in-frame clones only, with some absent. That table furnishes V, J and clone size, whereas the DNA furnished D and trimming. The sample has around 300,000 clones, over 80% seen once. This specimen comes from a study of blood T cell repertoires in COVID-19. Study context: The United States, Italy and Spain were the sources of the acute and convalescent COVID-19 samples.

This CDR3 region has 14 residues. Germline CDR1 is KGHSH and CDR2 is LQKENI. Trimming cost V 3 bases and J 5 bases, with 10 bases left between them. The source material was PBMCs or T cells enriched from blood (not recorded which). The TCR originated in a man younger than 45 who had recovered from COVID-19. The chain combines TRBV18 with TRBJ1-4, with D possibly matching TRBD1 (6 bases). CDR3 sequence reads: CASSPAGANEKLFF. The DNA for the CDR3 is TGTGCCAGCTCACCGGCAGGGGCGAATGAAAAACTGTTTTTT.